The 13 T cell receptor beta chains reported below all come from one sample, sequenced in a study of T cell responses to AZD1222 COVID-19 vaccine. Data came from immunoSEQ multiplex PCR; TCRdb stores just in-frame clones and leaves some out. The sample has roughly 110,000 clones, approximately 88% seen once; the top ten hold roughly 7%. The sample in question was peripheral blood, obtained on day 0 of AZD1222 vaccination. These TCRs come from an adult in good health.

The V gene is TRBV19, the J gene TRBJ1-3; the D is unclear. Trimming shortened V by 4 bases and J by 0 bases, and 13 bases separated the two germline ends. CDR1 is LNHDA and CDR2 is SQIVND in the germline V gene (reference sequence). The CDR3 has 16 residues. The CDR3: CASSTSSLSSGNTIYF. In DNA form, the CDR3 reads TGTGCCAGTAGTACCTCATCGTTGAGCTCTGGAAACACCATATATTTT.

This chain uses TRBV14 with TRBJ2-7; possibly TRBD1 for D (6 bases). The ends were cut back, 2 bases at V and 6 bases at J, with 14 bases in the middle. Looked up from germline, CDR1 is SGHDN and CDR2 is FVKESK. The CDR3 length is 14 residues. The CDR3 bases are TGTGCCAGCAGCCAAATCAGGGGAAGCGGCGAGCAGTACTTC. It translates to CASSQIRGSGEQYF.

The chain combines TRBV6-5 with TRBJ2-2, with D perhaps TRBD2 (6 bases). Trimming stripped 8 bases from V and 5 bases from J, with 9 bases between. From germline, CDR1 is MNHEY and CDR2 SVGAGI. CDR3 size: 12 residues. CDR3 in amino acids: CASWAGTGELFF. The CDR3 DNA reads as TGTGCCAGCTGGGCGGGGACCGGGGAGCTGTTTTTT.

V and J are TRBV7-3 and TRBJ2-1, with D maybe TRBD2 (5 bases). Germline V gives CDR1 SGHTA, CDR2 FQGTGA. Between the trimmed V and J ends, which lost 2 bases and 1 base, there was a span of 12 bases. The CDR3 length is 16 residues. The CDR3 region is CASSLVLGASYNEQFF. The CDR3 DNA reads TGTGCCAGCAGCTTAGTTCTGGGAGCATCCTACAATGAGCAGTTCTTC.

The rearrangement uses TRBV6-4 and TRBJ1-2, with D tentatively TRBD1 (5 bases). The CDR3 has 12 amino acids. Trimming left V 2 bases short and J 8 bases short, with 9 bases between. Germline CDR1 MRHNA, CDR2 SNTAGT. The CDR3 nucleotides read TGTGCCAGCAGTGACAGGGGATGGGGCTACACCTTC. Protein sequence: CASSDRGWGYTF.

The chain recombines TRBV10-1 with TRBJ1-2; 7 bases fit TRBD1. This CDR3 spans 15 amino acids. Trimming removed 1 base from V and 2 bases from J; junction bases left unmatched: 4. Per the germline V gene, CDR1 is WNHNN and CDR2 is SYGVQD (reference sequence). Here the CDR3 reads CASSEWTGENYGYTF. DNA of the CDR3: TGCGCCAGCAGTGAGTGGACAGGAGAAAACTATGGCTACACCTTC.

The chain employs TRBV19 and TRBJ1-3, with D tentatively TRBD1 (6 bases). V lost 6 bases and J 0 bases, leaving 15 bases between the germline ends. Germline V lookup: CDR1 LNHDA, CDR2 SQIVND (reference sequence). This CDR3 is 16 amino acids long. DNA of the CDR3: TGTGCCAGTAGCCCGATGAGGGGGAGCTCTGGAAACACCATATATTTT. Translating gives CASSPMRGSSGNTIYF.

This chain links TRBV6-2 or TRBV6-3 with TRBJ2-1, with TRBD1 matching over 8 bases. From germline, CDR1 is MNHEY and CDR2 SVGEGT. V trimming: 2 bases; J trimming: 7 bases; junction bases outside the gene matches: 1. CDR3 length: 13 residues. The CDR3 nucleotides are TGTGCCAGCAGTTACCGGACAGGGAATGAGCAGTTCTTC. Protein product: CASSYRTGNEQFF.

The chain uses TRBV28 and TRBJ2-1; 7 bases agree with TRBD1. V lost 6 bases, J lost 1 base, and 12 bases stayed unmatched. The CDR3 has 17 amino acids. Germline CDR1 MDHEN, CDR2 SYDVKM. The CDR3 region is CASRARGTVPSYNEQFF. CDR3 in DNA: TGTGCCAGCAGGGCACGAGGGACAGTCCCTTCCTACAATGAGCAGTTCTTC.

This CDR3 is CASRLAGGPYEQFF. In DNA form, the CDR3 reads TGTGCCAGCAGACTAGCGGGAGGGCCCTATGAGCAGTTCTTC. The chain has TRBV6-5 and TRBJ2-1; 13 nucleotides align to TRBD2. CDR3 length equals 14 residues. The germline gives CDR1 MNHEY, CDR2 SVGAGI. After removal of 6 bases from V and 8 bases from J, the junction contained 4 bases not matched to a gene.

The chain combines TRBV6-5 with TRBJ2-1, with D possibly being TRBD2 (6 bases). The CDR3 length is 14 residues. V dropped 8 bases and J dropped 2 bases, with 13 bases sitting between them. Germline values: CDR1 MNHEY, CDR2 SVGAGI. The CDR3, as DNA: TGTGCCAGCGGTCTTAGCGGAGCCTACAATGAGCAGTTCTTC. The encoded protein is CASGLSGAYNEQFF.

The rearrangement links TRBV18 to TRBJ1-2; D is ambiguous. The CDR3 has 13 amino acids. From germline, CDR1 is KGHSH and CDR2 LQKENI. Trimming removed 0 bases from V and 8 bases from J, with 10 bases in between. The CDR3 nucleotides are TGTGCCAGCTCACCACCGAGGAGAATGGGCTACACCTTC. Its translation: CASSPPRRMGYTF. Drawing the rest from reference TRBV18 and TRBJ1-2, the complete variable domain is NAGVMQNPRHLVRRRGQEARLRCSPMKGHSHVYWYRQLPEEGLKFMVYLQKENIIDESGMPKERFSAEFPKEGPSILRIQQVVRGDSAAYFCASSPPRRMGYTFGSGTRLTVV.

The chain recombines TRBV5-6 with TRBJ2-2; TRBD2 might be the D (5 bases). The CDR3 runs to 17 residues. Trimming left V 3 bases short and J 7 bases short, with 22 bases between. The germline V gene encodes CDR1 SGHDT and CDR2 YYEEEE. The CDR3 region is CASSSVLDRTLNGELFF. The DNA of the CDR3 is TGTGCCAGCAGCTCGGTACTAGATCGAACGCTGAACGGGGAGCTGTTTTTT.